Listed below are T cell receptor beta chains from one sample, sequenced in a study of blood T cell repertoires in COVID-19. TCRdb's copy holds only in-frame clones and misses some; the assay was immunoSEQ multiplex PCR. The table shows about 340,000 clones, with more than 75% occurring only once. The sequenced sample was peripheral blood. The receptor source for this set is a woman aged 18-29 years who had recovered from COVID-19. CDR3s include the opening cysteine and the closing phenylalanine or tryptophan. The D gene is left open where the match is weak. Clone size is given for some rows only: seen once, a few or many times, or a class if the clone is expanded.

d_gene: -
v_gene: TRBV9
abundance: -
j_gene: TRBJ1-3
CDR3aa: CASSVAPLGGSGNTIYF
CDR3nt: TGTGCCAGCAGCGTAGCCCCACTAGGGGGCTCTGGAAACACCATATATTTT

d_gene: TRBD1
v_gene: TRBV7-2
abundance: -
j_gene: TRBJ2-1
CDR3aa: CASSLDQGADEQFF
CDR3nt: TGTGCCAGCAGCTTAGATCAGGGGGCAGATGAGCAGTTCTTC

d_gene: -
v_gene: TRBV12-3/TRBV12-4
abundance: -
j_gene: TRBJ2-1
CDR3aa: CASSLAREQFF
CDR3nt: TGTGCCAGCAGTTTGGCACGCGAGCAGTTCTTC

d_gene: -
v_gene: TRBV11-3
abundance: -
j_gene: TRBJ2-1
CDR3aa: CASSLGVRGKGQFF
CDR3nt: TGTGCCAGCAGCTTGGGAGTTAGGGGGAAGGGTCAGTTCTTC

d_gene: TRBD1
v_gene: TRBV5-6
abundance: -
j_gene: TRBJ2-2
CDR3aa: CASSSGTGVTGELFF
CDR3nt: TGTGCCAGCAGCTCCGGGACAGGGGTTACCGGGGAGCTGTTTTTT

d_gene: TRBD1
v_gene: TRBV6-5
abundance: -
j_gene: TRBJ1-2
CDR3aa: CASSWGQGYGYTF
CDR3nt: TGTGCCAGCAGTTGGGGACAGGGGTATGGCTACACCTTC

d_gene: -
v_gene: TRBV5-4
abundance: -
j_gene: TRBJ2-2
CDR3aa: CASSLVPGQGRAGELFF
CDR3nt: TGTGCCAGCAGCTTGGTCCCCGGGCAGGGTCGGGCCGGGGAGCTGTTTTTT

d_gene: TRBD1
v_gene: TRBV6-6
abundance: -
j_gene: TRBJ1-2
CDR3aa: CASTSGQGDYGYTF
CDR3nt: TGTGCCAGCACCTCGGGACAGGGGGACTATGGCTACACCTTC

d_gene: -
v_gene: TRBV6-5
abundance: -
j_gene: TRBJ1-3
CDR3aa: CASSYSTSNSGNTIYF
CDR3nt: TGTGCCAGCAGTTACTCGACATCTAACTCTGGAAACACCATATATTTT

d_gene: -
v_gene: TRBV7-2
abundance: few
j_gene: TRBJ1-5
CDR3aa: CASSPSGGAPQHF
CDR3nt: TGTGCCAGCAGCCCTAGCGGGGGGGCGCCCCAGCATTTT

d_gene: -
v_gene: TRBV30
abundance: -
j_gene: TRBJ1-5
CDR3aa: CAWSLGGGNQPQHF
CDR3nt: TGTGCCTGGAGCCTCGGGGGGGGCAATCAGCCCCAGCATTTT

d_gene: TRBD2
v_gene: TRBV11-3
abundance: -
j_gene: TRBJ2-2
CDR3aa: CASTPTSGRAGAGELFF
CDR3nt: TGTGCCAGCACCCCGACTAGCGGGAGGGCCGGCGCCGGGGAGCTGTTTTTT

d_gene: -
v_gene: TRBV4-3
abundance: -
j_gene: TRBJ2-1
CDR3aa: CASSRQPDSHPGEQFF
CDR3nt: TGCGCCAGCAGCCGCCAGCCGGACAGCCACCCGGGTGAGCAGTTCTTC